One and the same sample provided the 7 T cell receptor beta chains below, sequenced in a study of cytomegalovirus exposure and HLA in healthy donors. The study ran its PCR with 60 Vbeta and 13 Jbeta primers. TCRdb's copy holds only in-frame clones and misses some; the assay was immunoSEQ multiplex PCR. The data show over 140,000 clones, about 80% seen once. The material sequenced was PBMCs. All receptors derive from a man between 25 and 39 years old in good health and CMV-seropositive.

Only a few counts were recorded for this clone. The V call is TRBV4-1, the J call TRBJ2-1; 9 positions match TRBD2. The CDR3 extends over 18 amino acids. Trimming removed 3 bases from V and 4 bases from J; junction bases left unmatched: 13. The germline V gene has CDR1 MGHRA and CDR2 YSYEKL. The CDR3 DNA reads as TGCGCCAGCAGCCAGGCCGATTTTGTTGGACTAGCGTACAATGAGCAGTTCTTC. Translated, it gives CASSQADFVGLAYNEQFF.

This clone appeared a few times. The chain has TRBV5-1 and TRBJ1-1, with D tentatively TRBD1 (5 bases). Germline V CDR1 and CDR2: SGHRS, YFSETQ. Trimming removed 4 bases from V and 3 bases from J, with 10 bases in between. The CDR3 consists of 13 residues. This CDR3 is CASSASRDTEAFF. CDR3 coding DNA: TGCGCCAGCAGCGCATCCAGGGACACTGAAGCTTTCTTT.

CDR3 protein: CASSLVTTGNTIYF. The DNA for the CDR3 is TGTGCCAGCAGCTTAGTAACTACTGGAAACACCATATATTTT. The chain has TRBV11-2 and TRBJ1-3, with D uncertain. The germline CDR1 and CDR2 sequences are SGHAT and FQNNGV. Trimming shortened V by 1 base and J by 2 bases, and 6 bases separated the two germline ends. There are 14 residues in the CDR3.

J is TRBJ1-6 and V is TRBV13; possibly TRBD1 for D (5 bases). CDR3 length: 18 residues. With 5 bases removed from V and 5 bases from J, the gap between germline ends came to 22 bases. Germline loops: CDR1 PRHDT, CDR2 FYEKMQ (reference sequence). CDR3 region: CASSMAGAVVINNSPLHF. The CDR3 DNA reads as TGTGCCAGCAGCATGGCTGGGGCCGTTGTTATAAATAATTCACCCCTCCACTTT.

The gene calls are TRBV9 and TRBJ2-7; 9 bases are shared with TRBD1. In germline, CDR1 is SGDLS, CDR2 YYNGEE. With V trimmed by 0 bases and J by 0 bases, 7 bases remained unmatched. The CDR3 extends over 17 amino acids. The CDR3 nucleotides are TGTGCCAGCAGCGTAGCTACCGCGGGACAGGGCTCCTACGAGCAGTACTTC. It specifies CASSVATAGQGSYEQYF.

The rearrangement joins TRBV28 to TRBJ2-7, with D unresolved. The CDR3 runs 12 residues. Looked up from germline, CDR1 is MDHEN and CDR2 is SYDVKM. Deletions cut 3 bases from V and 3 bases from J, with 6 bases between. The CDR3: CASSFAVYEQYF. CDR3 coding DNA: TGTGCCAGCAGTTTTGCGGTCTACGAGCAGTACTTC.

In this sample, this clone turned up a few times. The chain couples TRBV5-6 to TRBJ2-7; 8 bases agree with TRBD1. Germline V gene sequence: CDR1 SGHDT, CDR2 YYEEEE. The CDR3 contains 14 residues. The junction had 10 bases not matched to a gene; V was cut back by 7 bases and J by 4 bases. CDR3 residues: CASSPGQGSYEQYF. CDR3 in DNA: TGTGCCAGCTCCCCTGGACAGGGCAGTTACGAGCAGTACTTC.